These 12 T cell receptor beta chains came from one sample sequenced in a study of PD-1 blockade in classical Hodgkin lymphoma. Following autologous stem cell transplantation, relapse occurred in every patient, and exposure to brentuximab vedotin varied. The protocol was immunoSEQ multiplex PCR, while the TCRdb copy is restricted to in-frame clones and leaves out a portion. The table includes 10,000 to 15,000 clones, more than 90% detected once. The input for sequencing was peripheral blood mononuclear cells (PBMCs), taken at baseline. The origin of the receptors is a human donor with classical Hodgkin lymphoma.

The chain employs TRBV19 and TRBJ2-1; the match to TRBD1 covers 9 bases. Germline assignment: CDR1 LNHDA and CDR2 SQIVND (reference sequence). V was pared by 2 bases and J by 4 bases, with 6 bases of the junction left unmatched. There are 16 residues in the CDR3. CDR3 region: CASSIKETGGYNEQFF. The CDR3 nucleotides are TGTGCCAGTAGTATAAAGGAGACAGGGGGTTACAATGAGCAGTTCTTC.

This rearrangement joins TRBV5-1 to TRBJ2-7; 10 bases fit TRBD2. Germline trimming cut 3 bases from V and 5 bases from J; bases unmatched to any gene: 11. CDR1 and CDR2 from the germline V gene are SGHRS and YFSETQ. The CDR3 has 16 residues. The CDR3 nucleotides read TGCGCCAGCAGCTCTGCCCAAGCGGGGGGGCCCAACGAGCAGTACTTC. The encoded protein is CASSSAQAGGPNEQYF.

Note on this clone: One end of the junction is discordant with germline, which a read error may explain. This chain links TRBV18 with TRBJ2-3; weak D call: TRBD2 (5 bases). The CDR3 sequence is 12 residues long. Germline CDR1 KGHSH, CDR2 LQKENI. The CDR3 loop reads CASSPGLTFMNF. CDR3 coding DNA: TGTGCCAGCTCCCCTGGACTGACCTTCATGAATTTT.

The rearrangement links TRBV5-1 to TRBJ1-6, with a possible D match to TRBD1 (6 bases). There are 17 residues in the CDR3. V was cut by 4 bases and J by 0 bases, with 14 bases left in between. Germline CDR1 and CDR2: SGHRS and YFSETQ. The CDR3 DNA reads as TGCGCCAGCAGCCTCAACAGGGAAAGCTCCTATAATTCACCCCTCCACTTT. This codes for CASSLNRESSYNSPLHF.

The V gene is TRBV7-8, the J gene TRBJ1-2, with 9 bases lining up with TRBD1. Germline loops: CDR1 SGHVS, CDR2 FQNEAQ. The V gene end was trimmed by 4 bases and the J gene end by 2 bases; junction bases not matched to a gene: 2. The CDR3 extends over 14 amino acids. The CDR3 bases are TGTGCCAGCAGCTCGGGACAGGGCAACTATGGCTACACCTTC. Translation gives CASSSGQGNYGYTF. The variable domain in full, with the rest retrieved from reference TRBV7-8 and TRBJ1-2, is GAGVSQSPRYKVAKRGQDVALRCDPISGHVSLFWYQQALGQGPEFLTYFQNEAQLDKSGLPSDRFFAERPEGSVSTLKIQRTQQEDSAVYLCASSSGQGNYGYTFGSGTRLTVV.

This rearrangement joins TRBV27 to TRBJ1-4; D may be TRBD1 (5 bases). The CDR3 runs 18 residues. CDR1 and CDR2 from the germline V gene are MNHEY and SMNVEV (reference sequence). V lost 6 bases to trimming and J lost 6 bases, with 26 bases between them. DNA of the CDR3: TGTGCCAGCAGGCGTAAAACCGGGACTATACGAGGGGATGAAAAACTGTTTTTT. Encoded protein: CASRRKTGTIRGDEKLFF.

This chain connects TRBV25-1 to TRBJ2-1, with a weak D call TRBD1 (6 bases). Germline lookup yields CDR1 MGHDK and CDR2 SYGVNS. The CDR3 is made up of 16 amino acids. Trimming took off 1 base at V and 6 bases at J, with 16 bases between the two ends. The CDR3 region is CASSELRQTGPNEQFF. The CDR3 bases are TGTGCCAGCAGTGAATTGAGGCAGACAGGCCCCAATGAGCAGTTCTTC.

The V call is TRBV5-6, the J call TRBJ2-1, with a weak D call TRBD2 (7 bases). The V gene lost 0 bases and the J gene lost 2 bases, with 12 bases spanning the gap. CDR1 SGHDT and CDR2 YYEEEE come from the germline V gene. The CDR3 covers 16 residues. CDR3 DNA sequence: TGTGCCAGCAGCTTGGATCGGGGGGCGACCTACAATGAGCAGTTCTTC. Protein product: CASSLDRGATYNEQFF.

CDR3 in DNA: TGTGCCAGCAGCGAAGGGACTAGCGGGACGAGGGGCACCGGGGAGCTGTTTTTT. It translates to CASSEGTSGTRGTGELFF. This rearrangement joins TRBV9 to TRBJ2-2; 13 bases fit TRBD2. Per germline, CDR1 SGDLS and CDR2 YYNGEE. CDR3 length: 18 amino acids. J gave up 4 bases and V 3 bases, and 9 bases lay outside the gene matches.

The V gene is TRBV7-6, the J gene TRBJ2-2; 8 nucleotides match TRBD2. The V gene end was trimmed by 1 base and the J gene end by 5 bases; junction bases not matched to a gene: 6. CDR3 length equals 16 residues. Germline loops: CDR1 SGHVS, CDR2 FNYEAQ. CDR3 in amino acids: CASSLGFSGGTGELFF. CDR3 coding DNA: TGTGCCAGCAGCTTAGGGTTCTCGGGAGGGACCGGGGAGCTGTTTTTT.

The rearrangement joins TRBV5-1 to TRBJ2-1, with a weak D call TRBD1 (6 bases). Per germline, CDR1 SGHRS and CDR2 YFSETQ. The V end was cut by 1 base, the J end by 0 bases, with 8 bases between. CDR3 length: 15 residues. Here the CDR3 DNA reads TGCGCCAGCAGCTTGCAGGGGCCCTCCTACAATGAGCAGTTCTTC. Translating gives CASSLQGPSYNEQFF.

V is TRBV6-5 and J is TRBJ1-2; 7 bases map to TRBD1. Germline values: CDR1 MNHEY, CDR2 SVGAGI. The CDR3 totals 14 residues. V shed 5 bases, J shed 5 bases, and the junction held 8 bases outside the gene matches. This CDR3 is CASSPAPGQYGYTF. The CDR3 nucleotides read TGTGCCAGCAGTCCCGCACCGGGACAGTATGGCTACACCTTC.